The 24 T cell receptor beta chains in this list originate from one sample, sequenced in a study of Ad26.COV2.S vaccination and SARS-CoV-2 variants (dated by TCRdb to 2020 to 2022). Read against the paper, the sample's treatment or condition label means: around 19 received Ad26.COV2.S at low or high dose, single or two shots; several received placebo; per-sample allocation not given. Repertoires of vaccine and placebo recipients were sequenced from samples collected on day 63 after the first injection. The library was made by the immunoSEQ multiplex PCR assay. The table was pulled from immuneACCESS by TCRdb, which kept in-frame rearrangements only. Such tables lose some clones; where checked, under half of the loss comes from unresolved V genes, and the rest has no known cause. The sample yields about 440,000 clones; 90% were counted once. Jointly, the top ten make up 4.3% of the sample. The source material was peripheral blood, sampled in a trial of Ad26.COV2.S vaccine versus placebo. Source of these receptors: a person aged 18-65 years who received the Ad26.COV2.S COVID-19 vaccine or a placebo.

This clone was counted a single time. The DNA for the CDR3 is TGTGCCAGCAGCCATCGACAGGGGGGCCAACCCCAGCATTTT. Translation: CASSHRQGGQPQHF. The chain couples TRBV2 to TRBJ1-5, with 9 bases identical to TRBD1. CDR1 is SNHLY and CDR2 is FYNNEI in the germline V gene. J lost 10 bases, V lost 6 bases, and 10 bases had no gene match. This CDR3 spans 14 amino acids.

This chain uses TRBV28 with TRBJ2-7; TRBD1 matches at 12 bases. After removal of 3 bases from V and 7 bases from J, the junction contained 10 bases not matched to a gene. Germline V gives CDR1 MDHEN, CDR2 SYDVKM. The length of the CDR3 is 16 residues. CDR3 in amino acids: CASSLGGTGGGWEQYF. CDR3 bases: TGTGCCAGCAGTTTGGGGGGGACAGGGGGCGGTTGGGAGCAGTACTTC.

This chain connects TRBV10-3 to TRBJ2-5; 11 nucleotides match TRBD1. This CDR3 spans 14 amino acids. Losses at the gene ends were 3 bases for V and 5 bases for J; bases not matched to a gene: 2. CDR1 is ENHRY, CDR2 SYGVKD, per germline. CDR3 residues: CAISDGQGAETQYF. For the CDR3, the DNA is TGTGCCATCAGTGACGGACAGGGGGCCGAGACCCAGTACTTC.

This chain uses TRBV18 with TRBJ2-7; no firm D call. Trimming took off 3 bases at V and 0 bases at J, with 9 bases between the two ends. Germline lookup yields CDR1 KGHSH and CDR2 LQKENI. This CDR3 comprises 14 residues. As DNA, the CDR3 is TGTGCCAGCTCACCGGGATTTTCCTCCTACGAGCAGTACTTC. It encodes CASSPGFSSYEQYF.

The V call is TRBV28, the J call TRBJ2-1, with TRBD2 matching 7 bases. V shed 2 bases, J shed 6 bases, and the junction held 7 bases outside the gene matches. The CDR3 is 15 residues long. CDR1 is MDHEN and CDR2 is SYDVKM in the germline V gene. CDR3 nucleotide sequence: TGTGCCAGCAGTTTAGGGACTATGGTAGGCAATGAGCAGTTCTTC. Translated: CASSLGTMVGNEQFF.

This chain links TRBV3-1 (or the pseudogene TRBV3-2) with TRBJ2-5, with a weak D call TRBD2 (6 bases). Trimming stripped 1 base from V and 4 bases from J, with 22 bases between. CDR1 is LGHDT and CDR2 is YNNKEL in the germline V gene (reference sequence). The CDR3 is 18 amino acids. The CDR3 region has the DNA TGTGCCAGCAGCCAAGGGTGGGGCGGGGTCGGAGTCGGAGAGACCCAGTACTTC. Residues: CASSQGWGGVGVGETQYF.

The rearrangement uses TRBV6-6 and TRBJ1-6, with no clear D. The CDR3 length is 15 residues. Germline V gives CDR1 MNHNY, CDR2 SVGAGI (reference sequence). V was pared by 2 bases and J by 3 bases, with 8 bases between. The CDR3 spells CASSYVQDYNSPLHF. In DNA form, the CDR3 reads TGTGCCAGCAGTTACGTCCAGGACTATAATTCACCCCTCCACTTT.

CDR3 in DNA: TGTGCCTGGAGGCAACGGGCGCCCAGGGGGGCCCAGTACTTC. This encodes CAWRQRAPRGAQYF. V and J are TRBV30 and TRBJ2-5, with a weak D call TRBD1 (7 bases). Trimming shortened V by 3 bases and J by 9 bases, and 20 bases separated the two germline ends. The germline gives CDR1 GTSNPN, CDR2 SVGIG (reference sequence). CDR3 length equals 14 residues.

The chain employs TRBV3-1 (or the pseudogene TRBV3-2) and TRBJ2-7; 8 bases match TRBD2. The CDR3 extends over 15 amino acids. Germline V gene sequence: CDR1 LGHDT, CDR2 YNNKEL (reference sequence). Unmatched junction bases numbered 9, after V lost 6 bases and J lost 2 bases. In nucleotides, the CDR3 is TGTGCCAGCAGTCCAGCCGGGACTAGACCCTACGAGCAGTACTTC. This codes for CASSPAGTRPYEQYF.

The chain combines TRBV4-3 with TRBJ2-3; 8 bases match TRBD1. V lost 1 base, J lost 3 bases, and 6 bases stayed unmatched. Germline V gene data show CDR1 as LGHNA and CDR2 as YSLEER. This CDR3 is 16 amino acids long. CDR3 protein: CASSQGGQGVTDTQYF. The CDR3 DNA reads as TGCGCCAGCAGCCAAGGAGGACAGGGAGTGACAGATACGCAGTATTTT.

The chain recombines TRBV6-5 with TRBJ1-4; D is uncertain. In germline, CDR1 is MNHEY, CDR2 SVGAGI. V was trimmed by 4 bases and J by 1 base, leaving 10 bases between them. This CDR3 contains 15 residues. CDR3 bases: TGTGCCAGCAGTTCTCAAGCCTTAACTAATGAAAAACTGTTTTTT. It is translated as CASSSQALTNEKLFF.

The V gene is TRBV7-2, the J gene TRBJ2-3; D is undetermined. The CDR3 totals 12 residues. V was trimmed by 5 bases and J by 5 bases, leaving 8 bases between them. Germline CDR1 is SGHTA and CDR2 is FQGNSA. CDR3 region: CASSPLRDTQYF. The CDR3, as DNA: TGTGCCAGCAGCCCCCTCCGAGATACGCAGTATTTT.

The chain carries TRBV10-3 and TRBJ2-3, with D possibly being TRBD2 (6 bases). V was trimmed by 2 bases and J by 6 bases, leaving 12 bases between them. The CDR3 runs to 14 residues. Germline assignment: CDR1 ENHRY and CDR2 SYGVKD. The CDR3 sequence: CAISEGRLVDTQYF. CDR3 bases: TGTGCCATCAGTGAGGGGAGACTAGTGGATACGCAGTATTTT.

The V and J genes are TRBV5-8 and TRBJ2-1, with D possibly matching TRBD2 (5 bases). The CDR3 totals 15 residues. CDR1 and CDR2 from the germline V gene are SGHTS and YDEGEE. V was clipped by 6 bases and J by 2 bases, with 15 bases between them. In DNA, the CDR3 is TGTGCCAGCATCCCGCTCTTGAGGGCCTACAATGAGCAGTTCTTC. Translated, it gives CASIPLLRAYNEQFF.

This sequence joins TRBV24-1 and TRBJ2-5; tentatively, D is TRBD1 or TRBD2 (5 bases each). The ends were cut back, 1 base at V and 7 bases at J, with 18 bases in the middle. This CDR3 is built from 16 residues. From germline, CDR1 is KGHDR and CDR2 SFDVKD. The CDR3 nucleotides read TGTGCCACCAGTGATTTCCGGGGCGGCCCGACGGGGACCCAGTACTTC. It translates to CATSDFRGGPTGTQYF.

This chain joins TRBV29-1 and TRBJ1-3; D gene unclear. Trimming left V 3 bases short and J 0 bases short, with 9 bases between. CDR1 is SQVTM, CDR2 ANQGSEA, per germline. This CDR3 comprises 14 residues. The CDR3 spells CSVEKDNSGNTIYF. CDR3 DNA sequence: TGCAGCGTTGAGAAAGACAACTCTGGAAACACCATATATTTT.

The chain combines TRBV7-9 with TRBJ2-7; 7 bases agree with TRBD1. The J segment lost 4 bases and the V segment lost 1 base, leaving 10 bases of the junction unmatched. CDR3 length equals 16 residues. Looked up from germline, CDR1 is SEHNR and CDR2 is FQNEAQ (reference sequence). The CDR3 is CASSLEGRQGNYEQYF. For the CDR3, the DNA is TGTGCCAGCAGCTTAGAGGGCAGACAGGGTAATTACGAGCAGTACTTC.

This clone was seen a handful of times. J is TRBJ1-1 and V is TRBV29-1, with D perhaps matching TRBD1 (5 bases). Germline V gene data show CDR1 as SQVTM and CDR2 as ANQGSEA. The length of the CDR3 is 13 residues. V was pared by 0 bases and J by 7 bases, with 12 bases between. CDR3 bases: TGCAGCGTTGAAGATGGGGGTTGGAGTGAAGCTTTCTTT. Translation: CSVEDGGWSEAFF.

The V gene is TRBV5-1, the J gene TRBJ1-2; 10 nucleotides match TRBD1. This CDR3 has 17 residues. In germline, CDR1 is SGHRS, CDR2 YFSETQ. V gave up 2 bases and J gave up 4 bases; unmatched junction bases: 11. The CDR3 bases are TGCGCCAGCAGCTTCGGGGGACAGGGGAGGAATTTCTATGGCTACACCTTC. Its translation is CASSFGGQGRNFYGYTF.

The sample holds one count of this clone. Here the CDR3 DNA reads TGTGCCAGCAGCTCGATGATGGCTGAGCAGTTCTTC. Translation gives CASSSMMAEQFF. The V and J genes are TRBV11-2 and TRBJ2-1; D ambiguous. V was trimmed by 4 bases and J by 9 bases, leaving 10 bases between them. Germline values: CDR1 SGHAT, CDR2 FQNNGV. The CDR3 is 12 residues long.

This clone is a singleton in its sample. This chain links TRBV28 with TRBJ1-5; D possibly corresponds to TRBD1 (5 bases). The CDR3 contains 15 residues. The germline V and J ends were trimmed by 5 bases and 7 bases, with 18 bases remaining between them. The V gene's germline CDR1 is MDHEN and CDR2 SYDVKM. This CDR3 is CASSPPPAGEQPQHF. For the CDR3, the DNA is TGTGCCAGCAGTCCCCCCCCCGCGGGGGAGCAGCCCCAGCATTTT.

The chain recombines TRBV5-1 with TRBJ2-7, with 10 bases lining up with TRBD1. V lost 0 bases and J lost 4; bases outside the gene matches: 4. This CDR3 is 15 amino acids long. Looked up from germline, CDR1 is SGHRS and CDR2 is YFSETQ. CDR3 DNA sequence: TGCGCCAGCAGCTTGGGATCGGGACAGGGGTACGAGCAGTACTTC. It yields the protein CASSLGSGQGYEQYF.

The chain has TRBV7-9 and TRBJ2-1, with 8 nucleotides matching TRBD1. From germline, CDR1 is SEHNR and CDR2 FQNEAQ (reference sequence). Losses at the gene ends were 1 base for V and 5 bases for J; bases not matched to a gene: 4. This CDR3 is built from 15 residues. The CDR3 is CASSLEGQGHNEQFF. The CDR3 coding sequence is TGTGCCAGCAGCTTAGAAGGACAGGGTCACAATGAGCAGTTCTTC.

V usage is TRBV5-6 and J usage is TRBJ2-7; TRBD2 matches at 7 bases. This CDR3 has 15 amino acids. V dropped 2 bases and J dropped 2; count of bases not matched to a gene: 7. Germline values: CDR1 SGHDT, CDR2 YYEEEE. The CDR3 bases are TGTGCCAGCAGCTTCAGCGGGGTCCTGACCTACGAGCAGTACTTC. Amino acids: CASSFSGVLTYEQYF.